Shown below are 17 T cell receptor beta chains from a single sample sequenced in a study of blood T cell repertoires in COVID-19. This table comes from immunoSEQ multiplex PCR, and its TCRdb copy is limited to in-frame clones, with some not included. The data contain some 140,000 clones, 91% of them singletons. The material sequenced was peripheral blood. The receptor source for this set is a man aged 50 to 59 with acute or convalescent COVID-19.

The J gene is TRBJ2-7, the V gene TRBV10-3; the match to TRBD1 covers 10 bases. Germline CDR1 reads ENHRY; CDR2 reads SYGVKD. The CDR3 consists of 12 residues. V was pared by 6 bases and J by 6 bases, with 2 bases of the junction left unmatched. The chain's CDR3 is CAISWTGGEQYF. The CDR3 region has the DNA TGTGCCATCAGCTGGACAGGGGGCGAGCAGTACTTC.

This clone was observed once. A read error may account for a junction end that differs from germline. CDR3 sequence reads: CASSANTGELFF. CDR3 coding DNA: TGTGCCAGCAGTGCGAATACCGGGGAGCTGTTTTTT. The chain recombines TRBV9 with TRBJ2-2; no clear D gene. The CDR3 is 12 amino acids. Germline assignment: CDR1 SGDLS and CDR2 YYNGEE.

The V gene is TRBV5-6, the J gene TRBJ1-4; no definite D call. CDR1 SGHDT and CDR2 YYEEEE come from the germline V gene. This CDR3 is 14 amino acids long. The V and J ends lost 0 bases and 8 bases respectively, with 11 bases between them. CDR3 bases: TGTGCCAGCAGCTTGGGCGGTCCCCACGAAAAACTGTTTTTT. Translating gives CASSLGGPHEKLFF. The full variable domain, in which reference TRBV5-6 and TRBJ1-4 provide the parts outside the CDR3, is DAGVTQSPTHLIKTRGQQVTLRCSPKSGHDTVSWYQQALGQGPQFIFQYYEEEERQRGNFPDRFSGHQFPNYSSELNVNALLLGDSALYLCASSLGGPHEKLFFGSGTQLSVL.

CDR3 sequence: CASSPENYGYTF. The CDR3 DNA reads as TGTGCCAGCTCACCTGAGAACTATGGCTACACCTTC. This rearrangement joins TRBV18 to TRBJ1-2; D not certain. Germline values: CDR1 KGHSH, CDR2 LQKENI. The CDR3 totals 12 residues. V was pared by 3 bases and J by 2 bases, with 4 bases between.

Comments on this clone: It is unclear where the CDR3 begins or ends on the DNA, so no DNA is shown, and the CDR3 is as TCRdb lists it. CDR3 in amino acids: CASSSGQGITTNEKLFF. This rearrangement joins TRBV27 to TRBJ1-4; the table's D call TRBD1 went unverified against the DNA. The CDR3 is 17 amino acids long, termini counted. The germline gives CDR1 MNHEY, CDR2 SMNVEV (reference sequence).

CDR3 sequence (DNA): TGCGCCAGCAGCAGATGGACAGAAAGCTCTGGGGCCAACGTCCTGACTTTC. It codes for CASSRWTESSGANVLTF. The chain is built from TRBV5-1 and TRBJ2-6; tentatively, D is TRBD1 (6 bases). The CDR3 consists of 17 residues. The V gene lost 4 bases and the J gene lost 0 bases, with 14 bases spanning the gap. CDR1 SGHRS and CDR2 YFSETQ come from the germline V gene.

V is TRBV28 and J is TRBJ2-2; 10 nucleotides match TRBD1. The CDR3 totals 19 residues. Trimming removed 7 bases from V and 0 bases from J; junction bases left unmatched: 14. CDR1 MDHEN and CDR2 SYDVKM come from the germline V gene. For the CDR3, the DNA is TGTGCCAGCAAGAAGCCCAAGTCCGGGACAGGGGCGAACACCGGGGAGCTGTTTTTT. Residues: CASKKPKSGTGANTGELFF. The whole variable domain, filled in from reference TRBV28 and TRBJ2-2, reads DVKVTQSSRYLVKRTGEKVFLECVQDMDHENMFWYRQDPGLGLRLIYFSYDVKMKEKGDIPEGYSVSREKKERFSLILESASTNQTSMYLCASKKPKSGTGANTGELFFGEGSRLTVL.

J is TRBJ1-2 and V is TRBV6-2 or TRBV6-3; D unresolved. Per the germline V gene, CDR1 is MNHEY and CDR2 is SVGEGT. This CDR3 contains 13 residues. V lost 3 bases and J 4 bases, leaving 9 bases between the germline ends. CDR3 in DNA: TGTGCCAGCAGTTATGGCGGGGTCTATGGCTACACCTTC. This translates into CASSYGGVYGYTF.

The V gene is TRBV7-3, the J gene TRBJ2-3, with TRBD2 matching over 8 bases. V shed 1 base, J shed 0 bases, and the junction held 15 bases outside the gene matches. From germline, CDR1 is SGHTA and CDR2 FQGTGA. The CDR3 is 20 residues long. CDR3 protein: CASSLRGLAGYLGSTDTQYF. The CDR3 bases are TGTGCCAGCAGCTTAAGGGGGCTAGCGGGTTACCTGGGGAGCACAGATACGCAGTATTTT. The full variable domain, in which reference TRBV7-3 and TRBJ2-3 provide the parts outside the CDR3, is GAGVSQTPSNKVTEKGKYVELRCDPISGHTALYWYRQSLGQGPEFLIYFQGTGAADDSGLPNDRFFAVRPEGSVSTLKIQRTERGDSAVYLCASSLRGLAGYLGSTDTQYFGPGTRLTVL.

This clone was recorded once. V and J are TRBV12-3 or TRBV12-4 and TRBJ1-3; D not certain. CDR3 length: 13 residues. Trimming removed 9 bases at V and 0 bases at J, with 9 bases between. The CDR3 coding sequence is TGTGCCAGTGGGCGTAACTCTGGAAACACCATATATTTT. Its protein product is CASGRNSGNTIYF.

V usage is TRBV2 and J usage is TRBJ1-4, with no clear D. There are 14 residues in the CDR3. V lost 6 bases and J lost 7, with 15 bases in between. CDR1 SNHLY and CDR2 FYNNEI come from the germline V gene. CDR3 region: CASRFGMLGEKLFF. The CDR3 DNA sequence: TGTGCCAGCAGATTCGGTATGCTCGGTGAAAAACTGTTTTTT.

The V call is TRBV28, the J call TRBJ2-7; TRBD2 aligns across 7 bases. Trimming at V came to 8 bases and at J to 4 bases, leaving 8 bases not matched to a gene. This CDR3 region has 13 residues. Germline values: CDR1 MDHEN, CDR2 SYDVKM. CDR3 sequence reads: CASAFGGGYEQYV. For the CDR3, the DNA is TGTGCCAGCGCCTTTGGGGGGGGATACGAGCAGTACGTC.

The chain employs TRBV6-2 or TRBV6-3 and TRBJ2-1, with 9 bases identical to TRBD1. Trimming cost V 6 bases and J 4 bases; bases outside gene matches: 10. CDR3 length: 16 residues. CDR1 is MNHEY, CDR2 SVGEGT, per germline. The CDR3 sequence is CASSLTGTGSYNEQFF. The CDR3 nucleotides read TGTGCCAGCAGCTTGACCGGGACAGGGTCTTACAATGAGCAGTTCTTC.

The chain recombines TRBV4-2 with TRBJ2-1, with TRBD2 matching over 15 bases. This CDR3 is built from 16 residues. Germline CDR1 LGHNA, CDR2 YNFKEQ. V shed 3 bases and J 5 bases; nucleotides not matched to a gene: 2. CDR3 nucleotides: TGTGCCAGCAGCCATGGACTAGCGGGAGGGGACAATGAGCAGTTCTTC. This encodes CASSHGLAGGDNEQFF.

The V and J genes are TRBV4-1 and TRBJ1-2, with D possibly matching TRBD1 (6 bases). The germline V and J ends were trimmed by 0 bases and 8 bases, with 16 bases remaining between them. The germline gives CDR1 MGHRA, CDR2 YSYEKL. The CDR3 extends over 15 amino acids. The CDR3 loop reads CASSQDRGGQRGYTF. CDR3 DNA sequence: TGCGCCAGCAGCCAAGATAGGGGGGGGCAGCGCGGCTACACCTTC.

In nucleotides, the CDR3 is TGTGCCAGCAGTGTAGGACAGTCCTACGAGCAGTACTTC. Residues: CASSVGQSYEQYF. The chain recombines TRBV2 with TRBJ2-7; the D gene is possibly TRBD1 (6 bases). There are 13 residues in the CDR3. Germline V gives CDR1 SNHLY, CDR2 FYNNEI. Trimming removed 4 bases at V and 1 base at J, with 8 bases between. The full variable domain, with the rest looked up from reference TRBV2 and TRBJ2-7, is EPEVTQTPSHQVTQMGQEVILRCVPISNHLYFYWYRQILGQKVEFLVSFYNNEISEKSEIFDDQFSVERPDGSNFTLKIRSTKLEDSAMYFCASSVGQSYEQYFGPGTRLTVT.

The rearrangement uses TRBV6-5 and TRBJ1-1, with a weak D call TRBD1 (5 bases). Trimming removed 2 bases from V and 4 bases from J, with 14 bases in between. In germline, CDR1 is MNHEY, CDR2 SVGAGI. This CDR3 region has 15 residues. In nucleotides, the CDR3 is TGTGCCAGCAGTTACCAGCATGCAGGGATCACTGAAGCTTTCTTT. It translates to CASSYQHAGITEAFF.